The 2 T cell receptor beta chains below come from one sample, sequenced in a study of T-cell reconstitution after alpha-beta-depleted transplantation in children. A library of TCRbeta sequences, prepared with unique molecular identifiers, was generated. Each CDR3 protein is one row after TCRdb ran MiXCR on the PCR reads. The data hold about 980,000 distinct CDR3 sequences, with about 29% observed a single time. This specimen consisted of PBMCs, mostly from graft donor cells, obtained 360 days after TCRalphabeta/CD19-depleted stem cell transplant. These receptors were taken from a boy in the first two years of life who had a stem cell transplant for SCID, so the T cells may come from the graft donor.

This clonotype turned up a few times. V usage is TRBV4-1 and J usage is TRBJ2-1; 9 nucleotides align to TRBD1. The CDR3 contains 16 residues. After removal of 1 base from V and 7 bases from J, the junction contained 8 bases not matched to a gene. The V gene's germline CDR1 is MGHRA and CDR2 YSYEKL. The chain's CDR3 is CASSQAPGQGQNEQFF. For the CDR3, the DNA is TGCGCCAGCAGCCAAGCCCCGGGACAGGGTCAAAATGAGCAGTTCTTC.

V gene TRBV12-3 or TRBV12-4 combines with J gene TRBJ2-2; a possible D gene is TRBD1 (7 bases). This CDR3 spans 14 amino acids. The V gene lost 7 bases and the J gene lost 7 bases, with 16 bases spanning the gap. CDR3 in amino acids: CASILRQGGGELFF. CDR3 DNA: TGTGCCAGCATTCTTCGACAGGGAGGCGGGGAGCTGTTTTTT.